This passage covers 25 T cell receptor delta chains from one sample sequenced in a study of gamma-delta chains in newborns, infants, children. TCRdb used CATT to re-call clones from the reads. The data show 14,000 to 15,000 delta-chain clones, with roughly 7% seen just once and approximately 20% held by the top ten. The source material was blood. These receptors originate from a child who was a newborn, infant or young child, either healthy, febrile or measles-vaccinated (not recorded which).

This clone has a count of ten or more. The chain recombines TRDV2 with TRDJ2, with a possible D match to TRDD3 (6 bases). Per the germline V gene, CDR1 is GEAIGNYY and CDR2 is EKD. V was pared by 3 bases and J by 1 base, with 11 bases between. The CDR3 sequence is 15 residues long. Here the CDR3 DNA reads TGTGCCTGTGACCCCTTGGGGATTTTGACAGCACAACTCTTCTTT. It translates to CACDPLGILTAQLFF.

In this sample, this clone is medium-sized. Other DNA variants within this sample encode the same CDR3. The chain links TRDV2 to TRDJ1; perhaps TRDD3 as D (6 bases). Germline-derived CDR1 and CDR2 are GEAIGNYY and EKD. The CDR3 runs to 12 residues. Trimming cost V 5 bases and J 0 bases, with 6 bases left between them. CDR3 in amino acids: CACGGYTDKLIF. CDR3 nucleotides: TGTGCCTGTGGGGGATACACCGATAAACTCATCTTT.

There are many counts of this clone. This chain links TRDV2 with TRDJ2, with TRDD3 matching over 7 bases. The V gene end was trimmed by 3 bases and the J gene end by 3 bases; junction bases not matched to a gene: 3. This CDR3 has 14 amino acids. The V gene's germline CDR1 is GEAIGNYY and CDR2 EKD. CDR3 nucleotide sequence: TGTGCCTGTGACGTACTGGGGATGACAGCACAACTCTTCTTT. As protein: CACDVLGMTAQLFF.

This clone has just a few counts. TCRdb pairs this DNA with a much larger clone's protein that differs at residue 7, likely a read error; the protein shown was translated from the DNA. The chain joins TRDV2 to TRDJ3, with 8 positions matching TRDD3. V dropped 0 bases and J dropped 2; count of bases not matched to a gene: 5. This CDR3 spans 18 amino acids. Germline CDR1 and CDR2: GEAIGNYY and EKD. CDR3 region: CACDTVQGDTWDTRQMFF. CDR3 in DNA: TGTGCCTGTGACACCGTACAGGGGGATACCTGGGACACCCGACAGATGTTTTTC.

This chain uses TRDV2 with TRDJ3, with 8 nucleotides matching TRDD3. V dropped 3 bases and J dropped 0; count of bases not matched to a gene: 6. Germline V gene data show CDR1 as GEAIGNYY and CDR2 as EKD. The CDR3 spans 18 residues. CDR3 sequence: CACDWGMPTSWDTRQMFF. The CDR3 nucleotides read TGTGCCTGTGACTGGGGGATGCCCACCTCCTGGGACACCCGACAGATGTTTTTC.

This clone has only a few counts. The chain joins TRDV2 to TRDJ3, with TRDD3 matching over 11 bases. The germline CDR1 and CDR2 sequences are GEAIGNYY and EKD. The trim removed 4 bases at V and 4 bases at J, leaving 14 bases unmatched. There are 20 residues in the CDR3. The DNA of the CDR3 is TGTGCCTGTGAGCCATTGGGGGATACGCGTTTCTTGTGGGACACCCGACAGATGTTTTTC. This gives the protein CACEPLGDTRFLWDTRQMFF.

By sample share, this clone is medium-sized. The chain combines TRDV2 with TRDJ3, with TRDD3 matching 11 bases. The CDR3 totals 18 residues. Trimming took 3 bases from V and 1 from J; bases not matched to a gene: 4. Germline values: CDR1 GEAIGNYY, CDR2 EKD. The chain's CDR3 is CACDLLGDISWDTRQMFF. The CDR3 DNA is TGTGCCTGTGACCTACTGGGGGATATATCCTGGGACACCCGACAGATGTTTTTC.

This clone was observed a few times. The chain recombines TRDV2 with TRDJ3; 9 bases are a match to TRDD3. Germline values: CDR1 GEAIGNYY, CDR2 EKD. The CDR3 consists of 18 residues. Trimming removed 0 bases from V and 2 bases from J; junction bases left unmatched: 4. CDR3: CACDTVGDKPWDTRQMFF. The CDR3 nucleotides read TGTGCCTGTGACACCGTGGGGGATAAACCCTGGGACACCCGACAGATGTTTTTC.

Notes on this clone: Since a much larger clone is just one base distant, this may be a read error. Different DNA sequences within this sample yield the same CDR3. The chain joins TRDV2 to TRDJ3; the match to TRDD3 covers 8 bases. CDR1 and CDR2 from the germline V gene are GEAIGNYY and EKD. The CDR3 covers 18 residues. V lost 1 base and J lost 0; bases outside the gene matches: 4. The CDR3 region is CACDTVWGSSWDTRQMFF. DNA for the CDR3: TGTGCCTGTGACACTGTCTGGGGGAGCTCCTGGGACACCCGACAGATGTTTTTC.

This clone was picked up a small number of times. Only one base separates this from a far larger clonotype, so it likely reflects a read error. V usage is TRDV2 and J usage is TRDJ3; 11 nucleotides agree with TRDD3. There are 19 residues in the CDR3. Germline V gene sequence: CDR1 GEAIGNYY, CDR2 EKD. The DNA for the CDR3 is TGTGCCTGTGACAAAGTACTGGGGGATAGCTCCTGGGGCACCCGACAGATGTTTTTC. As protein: CACDKVLGDSSWGTRQMFF.

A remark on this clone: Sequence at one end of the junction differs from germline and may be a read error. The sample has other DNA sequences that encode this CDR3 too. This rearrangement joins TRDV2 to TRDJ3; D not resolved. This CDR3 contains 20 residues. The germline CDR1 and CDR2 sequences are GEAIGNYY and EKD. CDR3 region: CACDPVHRDPFPWDTRQMFF. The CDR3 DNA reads TGTGCCTGTGACCCCGTGCACCGCGATCCGTTCCCTTGGGACACCCGCCAGATGTTTTTC.

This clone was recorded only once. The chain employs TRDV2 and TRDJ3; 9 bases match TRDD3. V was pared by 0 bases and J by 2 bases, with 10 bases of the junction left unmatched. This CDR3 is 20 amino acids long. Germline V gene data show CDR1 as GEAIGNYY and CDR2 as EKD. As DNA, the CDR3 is TGTGCCTGTGACACCGTAGGGGGGGATACCAGCCCCTGGGACACCCGACAGATGTTTTTC. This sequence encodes CACDTVGGDTSPWDTRQMFF.

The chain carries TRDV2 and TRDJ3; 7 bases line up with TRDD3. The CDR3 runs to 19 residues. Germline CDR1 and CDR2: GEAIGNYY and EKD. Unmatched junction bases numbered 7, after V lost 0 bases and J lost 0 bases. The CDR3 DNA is TGTGCCTGTGACACCCTAGGGATACCCGGCTCCTGGGACACCCGACAGATGTTTTTC. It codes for CACDTLGIPGSWDTRQMFF.

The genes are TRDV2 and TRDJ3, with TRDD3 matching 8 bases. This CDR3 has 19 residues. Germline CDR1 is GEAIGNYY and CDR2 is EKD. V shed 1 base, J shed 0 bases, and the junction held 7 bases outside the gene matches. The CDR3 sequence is CACDTLGGAFSWDTRQMFF. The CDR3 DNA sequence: TGTGCCTGTGACACACTGGGGGGCGCGTTCTCCTGGGACACCCGACAGATGTTTTTC.

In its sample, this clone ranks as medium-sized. As DNA, the CDR3 is TGTGCCTGTGACACCTGGGGGATAGGACCCCTGATCTTT. Protein: CACDTWGIGPLIF. The V call is TRDV2, the J call TRDJ4, with 9 bases aligning to TRDD3. V trimming: 0 bases; J trimming: 3 bases; junction bases outside the gene matches: 1. Germline loops: CDR1 GEAIGNYY, CDR2 EKD. The CDR3 is 13 residues long.

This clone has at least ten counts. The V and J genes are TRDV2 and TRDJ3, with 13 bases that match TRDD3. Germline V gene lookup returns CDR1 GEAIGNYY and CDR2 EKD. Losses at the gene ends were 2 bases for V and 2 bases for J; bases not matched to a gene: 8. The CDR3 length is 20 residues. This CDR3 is CACDSVLGDTSTWDTRQMFF. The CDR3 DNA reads TGTGCCTGTGACAGCGTACTGGGGGATACGAGCACCTGGGACACCCGACAGATGTTTTTC.

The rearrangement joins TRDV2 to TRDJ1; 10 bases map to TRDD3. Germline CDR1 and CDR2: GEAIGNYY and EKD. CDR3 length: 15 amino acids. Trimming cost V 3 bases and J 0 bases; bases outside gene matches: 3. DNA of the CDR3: TGTGCCTGTGACGGGGGGATACGCGACACCGATAAACTCATCTTT. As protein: CACDGGIRDTDKLIF.

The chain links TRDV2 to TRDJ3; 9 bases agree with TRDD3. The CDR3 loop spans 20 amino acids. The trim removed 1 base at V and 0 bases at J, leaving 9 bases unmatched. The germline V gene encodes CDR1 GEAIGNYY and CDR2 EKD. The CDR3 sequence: CACDTILGDPSSWDTRQMFF. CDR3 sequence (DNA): TGTGCCTGTGACACGATACTGGGGGACCCTAGCTCCTGGGACACCCGACAGATGTTTTTC.

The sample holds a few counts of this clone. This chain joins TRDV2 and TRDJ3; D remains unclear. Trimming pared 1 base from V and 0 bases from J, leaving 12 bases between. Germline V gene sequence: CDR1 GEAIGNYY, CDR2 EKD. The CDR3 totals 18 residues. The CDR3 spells CACDTPILSSWDTRQMFF. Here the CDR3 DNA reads TGTGCCTGTGACACGCCCATCCTTAGCTCCTGGGACACCCGACAGATGTTTTTC.

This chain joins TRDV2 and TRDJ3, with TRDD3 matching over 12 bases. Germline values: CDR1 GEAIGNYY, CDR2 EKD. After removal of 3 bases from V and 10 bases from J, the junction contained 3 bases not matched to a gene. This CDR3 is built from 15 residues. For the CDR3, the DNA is TGTGCCTGTGACGTACTGGGGGATACTACCCGACAGATGTTTTTC. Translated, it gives CACDVLGDTTRQMFF.

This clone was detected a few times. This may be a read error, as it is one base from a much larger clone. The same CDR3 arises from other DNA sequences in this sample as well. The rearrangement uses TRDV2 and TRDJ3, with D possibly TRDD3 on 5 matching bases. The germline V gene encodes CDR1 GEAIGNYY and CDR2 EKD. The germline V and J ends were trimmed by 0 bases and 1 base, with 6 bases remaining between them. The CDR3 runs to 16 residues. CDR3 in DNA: TGTGCCTGTGACACCTGGGGTTCCTGGGACACCCGACAGATGTTTTTC. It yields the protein CACDTWGSWDTRQMFF.

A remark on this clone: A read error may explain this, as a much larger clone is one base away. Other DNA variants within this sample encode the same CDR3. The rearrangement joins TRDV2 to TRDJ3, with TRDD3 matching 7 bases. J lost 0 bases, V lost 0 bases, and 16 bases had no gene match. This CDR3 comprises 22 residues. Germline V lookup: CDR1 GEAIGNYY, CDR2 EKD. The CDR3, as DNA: TGTGCCTGTGACACCGTGGATATTGGGGGACCGCAAAGCTCCTGGGACACCCGACAGATGTTTTTC. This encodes CACDTVDIGGPQSSWDTRQMFF.

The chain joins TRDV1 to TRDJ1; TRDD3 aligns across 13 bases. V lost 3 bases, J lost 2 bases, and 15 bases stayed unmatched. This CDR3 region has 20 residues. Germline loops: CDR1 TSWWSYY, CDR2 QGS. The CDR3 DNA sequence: TGTGCTCTTGGGGAGTACTGGGGGATACGCACAGTGCGGGATACCGATAAACTCATCTTT. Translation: CALGEYWGIRTVRDTDKLIF.

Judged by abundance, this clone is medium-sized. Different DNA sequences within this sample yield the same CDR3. CDR3 sequence (DNA): TGTGCCTGTGACACCGTGTCGGGGAACACGGACACCCGACAGATGTTTTTC. Translating gives CACDTVSGNTDTRQMFF. The rearrangement joins TRDV2 to TRDJ3; D is possibly TRDD3 (5 bases). Trimming shortened V by 0 bases and J by 6 bases, and 14 bases separated the two germline ends. Germline values: CDR1 GEAIGNYY, CDR2 EKD. CDR3 size: 17 residues.

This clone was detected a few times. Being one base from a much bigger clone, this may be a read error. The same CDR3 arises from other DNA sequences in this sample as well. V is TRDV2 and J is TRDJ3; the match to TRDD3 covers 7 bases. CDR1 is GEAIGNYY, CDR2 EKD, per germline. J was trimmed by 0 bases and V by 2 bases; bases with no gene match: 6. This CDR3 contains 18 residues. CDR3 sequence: CACDKVLGGSWDTRQMFF. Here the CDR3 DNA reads TGTGCCTGTGACAAAGTGCTGGGGGGCTCCTGGGACACCCGACAGATGTTTTTC.